This entry concerns a single T cell receptor (beta chain). This CDR3 spans 12 amino acids. Germline V gene sequence: CDR1 MNHNY, CDR2 SVGAGI (reference sequence). Between the trimmed V and J ends, which lost 7 bases and 6 bases, there was a span of 10 bases. As defined, naive CD8 cells were CD45RO-negative and positively selected for CCR7, with terminally differentiated effector memory CD45RA+ cells excluded. Every contributor of samples was a Caucasian grown-up residing in Nashville, Tennessee. This sample was included in a study of shared clonotypes between healthy human individuals. Generated by immunoSEQ multiplex PCR, the TCRdb table keeps only in-frame clones and is missing some. Counted here are about 2.1 million clones, approximately 94% occurring once; the ten biggest clones make up around 1.7%.

The rearrangement links TRBV6-6 to TRBJ2-1; D is unclear. Sequenced: naive CD8+ T cells from PBMCs. This receptor was taken from a man between 18 and 35 years old in good health. Some clones in this sample may be carry-over from other donors' samples. CDR3 nucleotide sequence: TGTGCCAGCATAAGCCCGCTCAATGAGCAGTTCTTC. Translating it yields CASISPLNEQFF.